This T cell receptor (beta chain) comes out of a study of blood T cell repertoires in COVID-19. Study background: Samples of COVID-19 (acute and convalescent) were obtained from the United States, Italy and Spain.

Trimming took 8 bases from V and 5 from J; bases not matched to a gene: 10. The CDR3 loop spans 15 amino acids. The germline V gene has CDR1 LNHDA and CDR2 SQIVND (reference sequence). Per the study methods: Estimation of nucleated cell counts was performed using reference gene primer amplification. Assay: immunoSEQ multiplex PCR; the TCRdb copy retains only in-frame clones and omits some. That table is the source of V, J and clone size, and D and trimming were worked out from the DNA. The sample contains roughly 130,000 clones, 88% of which appear only once. The chain couples TRBV19 to TRBJ2-1, with TRBD2 matching 9 bases. The source of this sequence is a man in his sixties with active or convalescent COVID-19. Material for sequencing was peripheral blood. The CDR3 spells CASAIRREGNNEQFF. As DNA, the CDR3 is TGTGCCAGTGCCATCCGGCGGGAGGGCAACAATGAGCAGTTCTTC.